This T cell receptor (beta chain) was captured by sequencing in a study of metastatic and nonmetastatic thyroid tumors. Across the study: Across peripheral blood and tumor or nodule tissue samples taken from malignant and benign thyroid patients, the repertoires were compared with one another.

CDR3 length equals 16 residues. V lost 1 base, J lost 0 bases, and 4 bases stayed unmatched. Germline-derived CDR1 and CDR2 are MNHNS and SASEGT. All patients were untreated before thyroid surgery. Regarding the study as a whole: For both blood and tumor, malignant thyroid tumors reportedly showed significantly higher TCR beta diversity than benign nodules did.

Authors' analysis steps: Clinicopathological groups supplied CDR3 differences that were used to build a distant-metastasis classifier for papillary thyroid cancer. TCRdb ran MiXCR on the PCR reads. The V and J calls come from TCRdb's annotation, not from the publication. This table has tens of thousands of clones, around 24% appearing once. Remarks on this clone: Its antigen is unidentified.

The V gene is TRBV6-1, the J gene TRBJ2-3, with 7 bases matching TRBD1. The TCR was taken from a female donor with papillary thyroid cancer or a benign thyroid nodule (not recorded which). Some clones in this sample may be carry-over from other donors' samples. The specimen sequenced was tumor tissue. The CDR3 bases are TGTGCCAGCAGTGAAGTGGGACAGCGCAGCACAGATACGCAGTATTTT. Translating gives CASSEVGQRSTDTQYF.